A single sample is the source of the 23 T cell receptor beta chains below, sequenced in a study of blood T cell repertoires in COVID-19. Assay used: immunoSEQ multiplex PCR; TCRdb lists only in-frame clones, some missing. This sample carries about 240,000 clones, 70% to 90% of them seen once, and the ten largest clones take approximately 5.1%. Input material: peripheral blood. The receptor set was obtained from a man aged 50 or older with COVID-19, enrolled during active disease.

The V call is TRBV7-9, the J call TRBJ2-3; 8 nucleotides align to TRBD2. The CDR3 contains 16 residues. V dropped 5 bases and J dropped 7; count of bases not matched to a gene: 14. CDR1 and CDR2 from the germline V gene are SEHNR and FQNEAQ (reference sequence). The CDR3: CASSPRGERGRNTQYF. CDR3 in DNA: TGTGCCAGCAGCCCACGCGGGGAGCGGGGGAGGAATACGCAGTATTTT.

V gene TRBV5-1 combines with J gene TRBJ1-1, with D perhaps TRBD1 (6 bases). Germline-derived CDR1 and CDR2 are SGHRS and YFSETQ. V lost 4 bases and J 6 bases, leaving 13 bases between the germline ends. The CDR3 extends over 13 amino acids. CDR3 DNA: TGCGCCAGCAGCGTCGACAGGCCTTCTGAAGCTTTCTTT. Its translation: CASSVDRPSEAFF.

This sequence joins TRBV3-1 (or the pseudogene TRBV3-2) and TRBJ2-2; no definite D call. Trimming cost V 1 base and J 1 base, with 7 bases left between them. Germline values: CDR1 LGHDT, CDR2 YNNKEL (reference sequence). The CDR3 contains 15 residues. The CDR3 sequence: CASSQGLKNTGELFF. The DNA of the CDR3 is TGTGCCAGCAGCCAAGGACTTAAGAACACCGGGGAGCTGTTTTTT.

The chain uses TRBV18 and TRBJ2-7; 9 bases are a match to TRBD2. Germline loops: CDR1 KGHSH, CDR2 LQKENI. CDR3 size: 14 residues. V lost 0 bases to trimming and J lost 7 bases; unmatched junction nucleotides: 4. CDR3 in amino acids: CASSPPTSGGEQYF. Written as DNA, the CDR3 is TGTGCCAGCTCACCACCGACTAGCGGTGGTGAGCAGTACTTC.

The genes are TRBV9 and TRBJ2-1; 7 bases are shared with TRBD2. Trimming cost V 6 bases and J 5 bases; bases outside gene matches: 11. This CDR3 has 15 amino acids. Germline-derived CDR1 and CDR2 are SGDLS and YYNGEE. The CDR3 nucleotides read TGTGCCAGCACGGGAGAGGGAGGGGAGCACAATGAGCAGTTCTTC. Amino acid sequence: CASTGEGGEHNEQFF.

The rearrangement joins TRBV9 to TRBJ2-7, with D maybe TRBD2 (6 bases). Germline V gene lookup returns CDR1 SGDLS and CDR2 YYNGEE. The CDR3 is 14 amino acids. V was clipped by 0 bases and J by 3 bases, with 10 bases between them. For the CDR3, the DNA is TGTGCCAGCAGCGTAGGGTGGGGACTCTACGAGCAGTACTTC. It translates to CASSVGWGLYEQYF.

The chain uses TRBV6-2 or TRBV6-3 and TRBJ2-3; the D is unclear. The CDR3 consists of 15 residues. With 2 bases removed from V and 4 bases from J, the gap between germline ends came to 13 bases. The germline gives CDR1 MNHEY, CDR2 SVGEGT. DNA of the CDR3: TGTGCCAGCAGTTACCCTACCTACCCCGCAGATACGCAGTATTTT. Protein: CASSYPTYPADTQYF.

CDR3 nucleotide sequence: TGTGCCAGCAGTTCCCCGGGACTACCAAACAATGAGCAGTTCTTC. Its translation: CASSSPGLPNNEQFF. The V call is TRBV28, the J call TRBJ2-1; 7 nucleotides agree with TRBD2. In germline, CDR1 is MDHEN, CDR2 SYDVKM. The CDR3 loop spans 15 amino acids. V dropped 4 bases and J dropped 5; count of bases not matched to a gene: 8.

This chain joins TRBV2 and TRBJ1-2; D might be TRBD1 (5 bases). CDR1 is SNHLY and CDR2 is FYNNEI in the germline V gene. V shed 5 bases and J shed 8 bases, with 15 bases lying between them. The CDR3 covers 13 residues. The CDR3 DNA follows: TGTGCCAGCAGTTCCCTAAAGGGGATAGGCTACACCTTC. It specifies CASSSLKGIGYTF.

The chain recombines TRBV4-1 with TRBJ2-1; a weak D match, TRBD1 (6 bases). The ends were cut back, 1 base at V and 3 bases at J, with 13 bases in the middle. The CDR3 sequence is 16 residues long. In germline, CDR1 is MGHRA, CDR2 YSYEKL. The CDR3 nucleotides are TGCGCCAGCAGCCAAGGCAGATCAGGGGACTACAATGAGCAGTTCTTC. Translating gives CASSQGRSGDYNEQFF.

The V and J genes are TRBV2 and TRBJ2-7, with 7 bases lining up with TRBD1. Germline loops: CDR1 SNHLY, CDR2 FYNNEI. The CDR3 runs to 11 residues. The J segment lost 7 bases and the V segment lost 7 bases, leaving 4 bases of the junction unmatched. This chain's CDR3 is CASNTGEEQYF. CDR3 nucleotides: TGTGCCAGCAATACAGGGGAAGAGCAGTACTTC.

The genes are TRBV2 and TRBJ1-1; TRBD1 aligns across 7 bases. CDR3 size: 11 residues. Germline V gives CDR1 SNHLY, CDR2 FYNNEI. V gave up 7 bases and J gave up 9 bases; unmatched junction bases: 5. CDR3 sequence: CASMGTVQAFF. CDR3 nucleotides: TGTGCCAGCATGGGGACAGTACAAGCTTTCTTT.

There are many counts of this clone. V and J are TRBV3-1 (or the pseudogene TRBV3-2) and TRBJ2-5; 10 nucleotides line up with TRBD2. Trimming took 4 bases from V and 1 from J; bases not matched to a gene: 0. The CDR3 consists of 14 residues. Germline lookup yields CDR1 LGHDT and CDR2 YNNKEL (reference sequence). The CDR3: CASSRLAGQETQYF. CDR3 DNA sequence: TGTGCCAGCAGCCGACTAGCGGGCCAAGAGACCCAGTACTTC.

This clone was observed a single time. The rearrangement uses TRBV20-1 and TRBJ2-3, with 9 nucleotides matching TRBD2. Germline V CDR1 and CDR2: DFQATT, SNEGSKA (reference sequence). This CDR3 has 14 amino acids. V shed 3 bases, J shed 6 bases, and the junction held 7 bases outside the gene matches. CDR3 loop: CSASRRGGLDTQYF. Here the CDR3 DNA reads TGCAGTGCTAGTCGGCGGGGGGGCCTTGATACGCAGTATTTT.

The V and J genes are TRBV19 and TRBJ1-5; 12 bases line up with TRBD1. The J segment lost 1 base and the V segment lost 5 bases, leaving 9 bases of the junction unmatched. The CDR3 sequence is 18 residues long. Germline values: CDR1 LNHDA, CDR2 SQIVND (reference sequence). CDR3: CASSAGTGGMRSNQPQHF. CDR3 coding DNA: TGTGCCAGTAGTGCCGGGACAGGGGGCATGAGGAGCAATCAGCCCCAGCATTTT. Filled out from reference TRBV19 and TRBJ1-5, the complete variable domain reads DGGITQSPKYLFRKEGQNVTLSCEQNLNHDAMYWYRQDPGQGLRLIYYSQIVNDFQKGDIAEGYSVSREKKESFPLTVTSAQKNPTAFYLCASSAGTGGMRSNQPQHFGDGTRLSIL.

This chain connects TRBV28 to TRBJ2-2, with no clear D. The CDR3 loop spans 13 amino acids. Trimming cost V 6 bases and J 4 bases, with 9 bases left between them. CDR1 MDHEN and CDR2 SYDVKM come from the germline V gene. CDR3 sequence: CASSTESTGELFF. The CDR3 DNA follows: TGTGCCAGCAGCACCGAGAGCACCGGGGAGCTGTTTTTT.

This clone came up a few times. The chain couples TRBV30 to TRBJ1-4; 7 nucleotides align to TRBD1. CDR3 length: 16 residues. The germline gives CDR1 GTSNPN, CDR2 SVGIG (reference sequence). V lost 0 bases, J lost 5 bases, and 9 bases stayed unmatched. CDR3 sequence: CAWSVSRTGVNEKLFF. The CDR3 DNA reads TGTGCCTGGAGTGTTTCAAGGACAGGAGTCAATGAAAAACTGTTTTTT.

This clone has just a few counts. J is TRBJ1-5 and V is TRBV18; 8 nucleotides line up with TRBD1. V lost 5 bases to trimming and J lost 1 base; unmatched junction nucleotides: 4. From germline, CDR1 is KGHSH and CDR2 LQKENI. The length of the CDR3 is 15 residues. This chain's CDR3 is CASSDRDRSNQPQHF. CDR3 nucleotide sequence: TGTGCCAGCTCAGATAGGGACAGGAGCAATCAGCCCCAGCATTTT. Using reference TRBV18 and TRBJ1-5 for the parts outside the CDR3, the full variable domain is NAGVMQNPRHLVRRRGQEARLRCSPMKGHSHVYWYRQLPEEGLKFMVYLQKENIIDESGMPKERFSAEFPKEGPSILRIQQVVRGDSAAYFCASSDRDRSNQPQHFGDGTRLSIL.

Concerning this clone: A junction end diverges from the germline sequence, so it may reflect a read error. This chain links TRBV19 with TRBJ2-1; 7 nucleotides line up with TRBD1. Germline lookup yields CDR1 LNHDA and CDR2 SQIVND (reference sequence). CDR3 length equals 11 residues. CDR3 bases: TGTGCCAGTAGTTCTACAGGGGAGCCAGTCTTC. Translated: CASSSTGEPVF. Based on the CDR3 plus reference TRBV19 and TRBJ2-1, the full variable domain is DGGITQSPKYLFRKEGQNVTLSCEQNLNHDAMYWYRQDPGQGLRLIYYSQIVNDFQKGDIAEGYSVSREKKESFPLTVTSAQKNPTAFYLCASSSTGEPVFGPGTRLTVL.

The rearrangement uses TRBV15 and TRBJ2-5; possibly TRBD2 for D (5 bases). This CDR3 region has 15 residues. Germline loops: CDR1 LNHNV, CDR2 YYDKDF (reference sequence). Trimming cost V 0 bases and J 5 bases, with 13 bases left between them. CDR3 DNA sequence: TGTGCCACCAGCAGAGATGTTGGAGGACGGGAGACCCAGTACTTC. Translated: CATSRDVGGRETQYF.

The rearrangement joins TRBV20-1 to TRBJ1-5; 11 bases map to TRBD1. J lost 3 bases, V lost 3 bases, and 7 bases had no gene match. Germline assignment: CDR1 DFQATT and CDR2 SNEGSKA (reference sequence). The CDR3 length is 16 residues. CDR3 in amino acids: CSASLWTGGLNQPQHF. CDR3 nucleotides: TGCAGTGCTAGTCTGTGGACAGGGGGCCTCAATCAGCCCCAGCATTTT.

The count of this clone is one. CDR3 sequence (DNA): TGTGCCAGCAGCCAAGATCAGACAGGGGCCTACAATGAGCAGTTCTTC. The encoded protein is CASSQDQTGAYNEQFF. The gene calls are TRBV4-2 and TRBJ2-1; 8 bases line up with TRBD1. Germline CDR1 is LGHNA and CDR2 is YNFKEQ. V lost 0 bases to trimming and J lost 2 bases; unmatched junction nucleotides: 3. This CDR3 has 16 residues.

CDR3 sequence reads: CASTPRRPQAGYNNEQFF. In nucleotides, the CDR3 is TGTGCCAGCACCCCCCGGCGTCCGCAGGCAGGCTACAACAATGAGCAGTTCTTC. V and J are TRBV6-2 or TRBV6-3 and TRBJ2-1, with D unresolved. The V gene's germline CDR1 is MNHEY and CDR2 SVGEGT. CDR3 length: 18 residues. V gave up 7 bases and J gave up 5 bases, with 27 bases separating them.